The 9 T cell receptor beta chains below come from one sample, sequenced in a study of CD8 T cells in ankylosing spondylitis. One entry per CDR3 protein results from TCRdb running MiXCR on the 5' RACE reads. The profile covers some 130,000 distinct CDR3 sequences, with approximately 7.3% appearing a single time and around an eighth taken by the ten largest. Sequenced input: blood, either unsorted or a sorted T cell fraction (not recorded which). All receptors come from a female donor with ankylosing spondylitis or in good health (not recorded which).

Many counts were recorded for this clonotype. The chain joins TRBV6-5 to TRBJ1-4, with TRBD1 matching over 8 bases. The junction had 6 bases not matched to a gene; V was cut back by 3 bases and J by 6 bases. CDR3 length: 15 residues. Per germline, CDR1 MNHEY and CDR2 SVGAGI. This CDR3 is CASSYGDRFHEKLFF. The CDR3 DNA reads as TGTGCCAGCAGTTATGGGGACAGGTTTCATGAAAAACTGTTTTTT.

This clonotype was counted only a few times. This rearrangement joins TRBV30 to TRBJ2-6; D gene ambiguous. The CDR3 is 15 amino acids. Per germline, CDR1 GTSNPN and CDR2 SVGIG (reference sequence). Deletions cut 2 bases from V and 2 bases from J, with 10 bases between. CDR3 residues: CAWSWGIAGANVLTF. CDR3 DNA: TGTGCCTGGAGTTGGGGAATAGCTGGGGCCAACGTCCTGACTTTC.

Ten or more counts support this clonotype. Relative to the germline gene, one junction end is altered; a read error may explain this. This chain links TRBV7-7 with TRBJ2-4; 7 bases align to TRBD1. Germline CDR1 is SSHAT and CDR2 is FNYEAQ (reference sequence). This CDR3 spans 14 amino acids. This CDR3 reads CASSHRGAKNIQYF. CDR3 nucleotides: TGTGCTAGCAGCCACAGGGGAGCCAAAAACATTCAGTACTTC.

This clonotype has a single count. V gene TRBV5-1 combines with J gene TRBJ2-3; 10 bases are a match to TRBD2. The CDR3 has 15 amino acids. Germline lookup yields CDR1 SGHRS and CDR2 YFSETQ. After removal of 4 bases from V and 6 bases from J, the junction contained 8 bases not matched to a gene. CDR3 DNA sequence: TGCGCCAGCAGCCTACTAGCGGGATATCAGGATACGCAGTATTTT. It specifies CASSLLAGYQDTQYF.

The genes are TRBV6-2 or TRBV6-3 and TRBJ1-2; TRBD1 matches 7 bases. The CDR3 length is 12 residues. CDR1 and CDR2 from the germline V gene are MNHEY and SVGEGT. The junction had 11 bases not matched to a gene; V was cut back by 11 bases and J by 8 bases. CDR3 coding DNA: TGTGCCGGCACCAACAGGGGCGGCGGCTACACCTTC. Translating it yields CAGTNRGGGYTF.

This clonotype showed up many times. The chain recombines TRBV15 with TRBJ2-1, with 9 bases matching TRBD2. The CDR3 covers 18 residues. Germline V gene data show CDR1 as LNHNV and CDR2 as YYDKDF (reference sequence). V lost 3 bases, J lost 5 bases, and 14 bases stayed unmatched. The CDR3 protein is CATSSSLGGGARNNEQFF. The CDR3, as DNA: TGTGCCACCAGCAGTTCCTTGGGCGGGGGGGCGAGGAACAATGAGCAGTTCTTC.

V and J are TRBV7-2 and TRBJ1-1; D is unclear. CDR1 SGHTA and CDR2 FQGNSA come from the germline V gene. This CDR3 has 16 residues. Trimming cost V 4 bases and J 4 bases, with 19 bases left between them. The CDR3 sequence is CASSSVKKTGGTEAFF. For the CDR3, the DNA is TGTGCCAGCAGCTCCGTAAAAAAAACTGGCGGCACTGAAGCTTTCTTT.

This clonotype occurred many times. V is TRBV29-1 and J is TRBJ2-5, with D uncertain. V lost 6 bases to trimming and J lost 1 base, with 12 bases between them. Germline-derived CDR1 and CDR2 are SQVTM and ANQGSEA. The CDR3 has 13 residues. The CDR3 DNA follows: TGCAGCGTCCGTGGGCTTGTCCAAGAGACCCAGTACTTC. This codes for CSVRGLVQETQYF.

This clonotype was observed at least ten times. The CDR3, as DNA: TGTGCCAGCAGTGAATATTCGGGGAATCAGCCCCAGCATTTT. Translating it yields CASSEYSGNQPQHF. This chain connects TRBV25-1 to TRBJ1-5; the D is unclear. The CDR3 spans 14 residues. Between the trimmed V and J ends, which lost 0 bases and 4 bases, there was a span of 7 bases. Germline CDR1 is MGHDK and CDR2 is SYGVNS.